These T cell receptor beta chains were read from a single sample in a study of cytotoxic CD8 clonotypes in ibrutinib-treated CLL. Only in-frame clones appear in the TCRdb table, and some are missing; sequencing was by immunoSEQ multiplex PCR. The sample records about 300,000 clones, roughly three quarters being singletons. The specimen was PBMCs, collected at disease progression, from a patient treated with ibrutinib. The receptors originated from a human donor with chronic lymphocytic leukemia. Each CDR3 is given with its conserved first and last residue. D genes are given only for firm matches. Some rows mark clone size as missing; the rest say once, few, many or name a class of expanded clone.

clone size,D gene,V gene,J gene,CDR3 protein,CDR3 DNA
NA,NA,TRBV18,TRBJ1-4,CASSPPDGLRKLFF,TGTGCCAGCTCACCACCCGATGGGCTGCGAAAACTGTTTTTT
NA,NA,TRBV5-5,TRBJ1-2,CASSVQGDRYTF,TGTGCCAGCAGCGTGCAGGGTGATCGCTACACCTTC
NA,NA,TRBV4-2,TRBJ1-4,CASSPRQATNEKLFF,TGTGCCAGCAGCCCGCGCCAAGCAACTAATGAAAAACTGTTTTTT
NA,NA,TRBV5-6,TRBJ2-7,CASSGTARGDEQYF,TGTGCCAGCAGCGGGACAGCAAGGGGGGACGAGCAGTACTTC
few,NA,TRBV5-4,TRBJ2-2,CASSPGVGELFF,TGTGCCAGCAGCCCCGGAGTGGGGGAGCTGTTTTTT
NA,NA,TRBV9,TRBJ1-3,CASSAGGTGNTIYF,TGTGCCAGCAGCGCCGGGGGGACTGGAAACACCATATATTTT
few,NA,TRBV5-4,TRBJ1-1,CASSLVGGIEAFF,TGTGCCAGCAGCTTGGTTGGGGGTATTGAAGCTTTCTTT
NA,TRBD1,TRBV7-2,TRBJ2-4,CASSLSGQAQNIQYF,TGTGCCAGCAGCTTGAGTGGACAGGCGCAAAACATTCAGTACTTC
NA,TRBD2,TRBV7-3,TRBJ2-1,CASSLLAGEIYEQFF,TGTGCCAGCAGCTTACTAGCGGGAGAGATCTATGAGCAGTTCTTC
few,NA,TRBV18,TRBJ1-2,CASSPPTSQRGYGYTF,TGTGCCAGCTCACCACCGACCAGCCAACGGGGCTATGGCTACACCTTC
NA,TRBD2,TRBV5-6,TRBJ2-5,CASSLARDYSETQYF,TGTGCCAGCAGCTTGGCCCGGGACTATTCAGAGACCCAGTACTTC
NA,NA,TRBV13,TRBJ2-7,CASSPSEGSYEQYF,TGTGCCAGCAGCCCCTCCGAAGGGTCATACGAGCAGTACTTC
NA,NA,TRBV6-1,TRBJ2-7,CASTEGGNGYEQYF,TGTGCCAGCACCGAGGGGGGAAATGGTTACGAGCAGTACTTC
once,NA,TRBV5-1,TRBJ1-6,CASSSGLNSPLHF,TGCGCCAGCAGTAGCGGGCTGAATTCACCCCTCCACTTT
NA,NA,TRBV18,TRBJ2-7,CASSEDRNGYEQYF,TGTGCCAGCTCAGAAGACAGGAATGGCTACGAGCAGTACTTC